This TCR beta chain was recorded in a study of blood T cell repertoires in COVID-19. This CDR3 comprises 16 residues. CDR1 SNHLY and CDR2 FYNNEI come from the germline V gene. Between the trimmed V and J ends, which lost 8 bases and 0 bases, there was a span of 16 bases. Clones were sequenced by immunoSEQ multiplex PCR, and TCRdb holds only the in-frame ones, with some missing. Of 380,000 or so clones listed, 81% are singletons. What was sequenced was peripheral blood. The origin of this receptor is a human donor with acute or convalescent COVID-19. The donor label of this sample is uncertain. The rearrangement joins TRBV2 to TRBJ2-2; D may be TRBD1 (6 bases). The CDR3 protein is CASGPRRGSNTGELFF. CDR3 DNA sequence: TGTGCCAGCGGTCCCCGCAGGGGCTCGAACACCGGGGAGCTGTTTTTT.